One T cell receptor beta chain is described in this entry. These data belong to a study of OX40 agonist ivuxolimab in advanced cancers. Sequencing was performed with immunoSEQ multiplex PCR; in TCRdb, only in-frame clones are kept and a portion is missing. The data hold approximately 61,000 clones, with around nine tenths observed a single time. The CDR3 consists of 13 residues. Trimming stripped 0 bases from V and 12 bases from J, with 12 bases between. Germline V gene sequence: CDR1 ENHRY, CDR2 SYGVKD. Sequenced here: CD4+ or CD8+ T cells sorted from blood, sampled in a trial of the OX40 agonist ivuxolimab. The gene calls are TRBV10-3 and TRBJ2-1, with D perhaps assigned TRBD1 or TRBD2 (5 bases each). This TCR was recovered from an adult with an advanced solid tumor such as melanoma, head and neck, liver or kidney cancer. The CDR3 loop is CAISESARETQFF. The CDR3, as DNA: TGTGCCATCAGTGAGTCGGCCAGGGAGACGCAGTTCTTC.